This record covers a single TCR beta chain. Its matching antigen is unknown. This entry comes from a study of PD-1 blockade in classical Hodgkin lymphoma. Notes on the study in general: Compared with healthy donors, newly diagnosed patients reportedly showed lower baseline TCR diversity.

The repertoire was sequenced with immunoSEQ multiplex PCR; TCRdb's copy has only in-frame clones and lacks some. Among just over 60,000 clones listed, about nine tenths were seen once. The V gene's germline CDR1 is GTSNPN and CDR2 SVGIG (reference sequence). V was clipped by 4 bases and J by 4 bases; unmatched bases: 4. The CDR3 has 13 residues. Each patient's relapse followed autologous stem cell transplantation, and brentuximab vedotin exposure varied. Patients had relapsed/refractory classical Hodgkin lymphoma with complete response, partial response or progressive disease as best response. This chain connects TRBV30 to TRBJ2-7, with TRBD2 matching 10 bases. The material was peripheral blood mononuclear cells (PBMCs), obtained at baseline. The source of this sequence is a human donor with classical Hodgkin lymphoma. This CDR3 reads CAWNPSGGYEQYF. CDR3 nucleotide sequence: TGTGCCTGGAATCCTAGCGGGGGATACGAGCAGTACTTC.